The 8 T cell receptor beta chains given below trace back to one sample, sequenced in a study of cytomegalovirus exposure and HLA in healthy donors. Both 60 Vbeta primers and 13 Jbeta primers went into the PCR. Sequenced by immunoSEQ multiplex PCR; TCRdb stores in-frame clones only, minus some. The profile shows roughly 180,000 clones, approximately 80% of them singletons. The sample was PBMCs. These TCRs come from a girl aged 5 to 17 in good health and CMV-seropositive.

This clone was seen only once. The chain carries TRBV9 and TRBJ2-3; TRBD2 aligns across 13 bases. The CDR3 contains 16 residues. J lost 3 bases, V lost 3 bases, and 4 bases had no gene match. Germline V gene sequence: CDR1 SGDLS, CDR2 YYNGEE. The CDR3 sequence is CASSEGTSGMTDTQYF. The CDR3 DNA reads TGTGCCAGCAGCGAGGGGACTAGCGGGATGACAGATACGCAGTATTTT.

The chain employs TRBV30 and TRBJ1-1; possibly TRBD1 for D (6 bases). The germline V gene has CDR1 GTSNPN and CDR2 SVGIG (reference sequence). V lost 2 bases, J lost 5 bases, and 15 bases lay in between. CDR3 length: 14 residues. CDR3 nucleotides: TGTGCCTGGAGTTTACTAAGGGGGTCGACTGAAGCTTTCTTT. It translates to CAWSLLRGSTEAFF. Together with reference TRBV30 and TRBJ1-1, the CDR3 gives the full variable domain: SQTIHQWPATLVQPVGSPLSLECTVEGTSNPNLYWYRQAAGRGLQLLFYSVGIGQISSEVPQNLSASRPQDRQFILSSKKLLLSDSGFYLCAWSLLRGSTEAFFGQGTRLTVV.

The sample holds a few counts of this clone. This chain uses TRBV5-1 with TRBJ1-1; 7 positions match TRBD1. Germline CDR1 reads SGHRS; CDR2 reads YFSETQ. This CDR3 spans 15 amino acids. The V and J ends lost 4 bases and 2 bases, in that order; junction bases with no gene match: 8. The CDR3 coding sequence is TGCGCCAGCAGCCAATACAGACAGGGTAACACTGAAGCTTTCTTT. Translating it yields CASSQYRQGNTEAFF.

This clone was picked up a small number of times. Other DNA sequences in the same sample also yield this CDR3. The V and J genes are TRBV27 and TRBJ2-7; D remains unclear. Per germline, CDR1 MNHEY and CDR2 SMNVEV (reference sequence). V lost 2 bases, J lost 2 bases, and 7 bases lay in between. The CDR3 has 13 amino acids. CDR3 sequence: CASSLPGTYEQYF. In DNA, the CDR3 is TGTGCCAGCAGTTTACCAGGTACCTACGAGCAGTACTTC.

V is TRBV27 and J is TRBJ2-1, with 11 bases fitting TRBD2. This CDR3 has 15 amino acids. Germline assignment: CDR1 MNHEY and CDR2 SMNVEV (reference sequence). V lost 2 bases and J lost 10; bases outside the gene matches: 7. The CDR3 here is CASSLGNSGRDEQFF. The CDR3 nucleotides are TGTGCCAGCAGTTTAGGAAATAGCGGGAGGGACGAGCAGTTCTTC.

The V call is TRBV11-2, the J call TRBJ2-1; 9 nucleotides agree with TRBD2. This CDR3 contains 15 residues. Per the germline V gene, CDR1 is SGHAT and CDR2 is FQNNGV. V shed 1 base and J 3 bases; nucleotides not matched to a gene: 1. CDR3 amino acids: CASSLGLADYNEQFF. CDR3 DNA sequence: TGTGCCAGCAGCTTAGGACTAGCGGACTACAATGAGCAGTTCTTC.

The chain links TRBV2 to TRBJ2-1; TRBD2 aligns across 8 bases. V was pared by 5 bases and J by 10 bases, with 4 bases of the junction left unmatched. The CDR3 spans 12 residues. Germline V CDR1 and CDR2: SNHLY, FYNNEI. The CDR3 DNA sequence: TGTGCCAGCAGTCGACTAGCGCGGGAGCAGTTCTTC. This encodes CASSRLAREQFF.

The chain couples TRBV11-2 to TRBJ1-1; TRBD1 matches at 8 bases. The CDR3 spans 15 residues. J was trimmed by 5 bases and V by 4 bases; bases with no gene match: 9. Germline loops: CDR1 SGHAT, CDR2 FQNNGV. The CDR3 coding sequence is TGTGCCAGCAGCTCGCAGGGGGCGCGCATTACTGAAGCTTTCTTT. Its protein is CASSSQGARITEAFF.